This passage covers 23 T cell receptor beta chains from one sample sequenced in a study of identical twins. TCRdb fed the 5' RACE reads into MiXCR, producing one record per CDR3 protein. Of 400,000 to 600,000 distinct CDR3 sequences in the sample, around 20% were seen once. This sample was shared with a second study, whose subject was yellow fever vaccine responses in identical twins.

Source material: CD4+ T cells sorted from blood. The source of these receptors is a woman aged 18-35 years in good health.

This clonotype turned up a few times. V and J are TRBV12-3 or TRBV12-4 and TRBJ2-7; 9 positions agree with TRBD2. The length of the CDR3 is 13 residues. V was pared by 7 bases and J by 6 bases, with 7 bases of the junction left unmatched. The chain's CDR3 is CASNPAGGGEQYF. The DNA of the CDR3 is TGTGCCAGCAATCCAGCGGGAGGAGGCGAGCAGTACTTC.

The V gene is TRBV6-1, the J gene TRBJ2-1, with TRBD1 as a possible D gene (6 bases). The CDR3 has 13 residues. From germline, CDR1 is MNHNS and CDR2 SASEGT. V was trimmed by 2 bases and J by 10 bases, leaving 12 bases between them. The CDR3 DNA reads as TGTGCCAGCAGTGAAACCAGGGGACGAGAGCAGTTCTTC. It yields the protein CASSETRGREQFF.

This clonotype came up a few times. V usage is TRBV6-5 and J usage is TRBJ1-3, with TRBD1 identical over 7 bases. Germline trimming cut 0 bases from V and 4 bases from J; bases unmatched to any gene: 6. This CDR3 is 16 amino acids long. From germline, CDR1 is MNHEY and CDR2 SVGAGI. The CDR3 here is CASSYSAGGKGNTIYF. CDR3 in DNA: TGTGCCAGCAGTTACTCGGCAGGGGGAAAGGGAAACACCATATATTTT.

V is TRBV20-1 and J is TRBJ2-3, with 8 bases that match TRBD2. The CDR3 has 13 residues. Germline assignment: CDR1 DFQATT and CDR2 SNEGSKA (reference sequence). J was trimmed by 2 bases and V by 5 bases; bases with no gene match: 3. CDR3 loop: CSAFSGITDTQYF. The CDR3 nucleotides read TGCAGTGCTTTTAGCGGGATCACAGATACGCAGTATTTT.

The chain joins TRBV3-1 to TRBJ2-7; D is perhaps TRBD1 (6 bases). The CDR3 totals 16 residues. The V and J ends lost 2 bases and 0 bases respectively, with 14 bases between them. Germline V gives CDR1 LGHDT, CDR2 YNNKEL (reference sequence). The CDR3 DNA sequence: TGTGCCAGCAGCCAAAATCCAGGGGCAGGCTCCTACGAGCAGTACGTC. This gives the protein CASSQNPGAGSYEQYV.

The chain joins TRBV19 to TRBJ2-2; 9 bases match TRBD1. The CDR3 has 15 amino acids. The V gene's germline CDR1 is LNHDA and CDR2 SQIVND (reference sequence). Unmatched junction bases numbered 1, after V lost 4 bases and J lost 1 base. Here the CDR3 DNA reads TGTGCCAGTAGTAGGACAGGGGTGAACACCGGGGAGCTGTTTTTT. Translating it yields CASSRTGVNTGELFF. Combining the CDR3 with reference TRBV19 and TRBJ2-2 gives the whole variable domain DGGITQSPKYLFRKEGQNVTLSCEQNLNHDAMYWYRQDPGQGLRLIYYSQIVNDFQKGDIAEGYSVSREKKESFPLTVTSAQKNPTAFYLCASSRTGVNTGELFFGEGSRLTVL.

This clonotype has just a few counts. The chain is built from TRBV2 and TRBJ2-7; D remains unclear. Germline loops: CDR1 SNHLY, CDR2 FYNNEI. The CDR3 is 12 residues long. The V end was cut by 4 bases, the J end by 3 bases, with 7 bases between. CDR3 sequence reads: CASSVDNYEQYV. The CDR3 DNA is TGTGCCAGCAGTGTTGACAACTACGAGCAGTACGTC.

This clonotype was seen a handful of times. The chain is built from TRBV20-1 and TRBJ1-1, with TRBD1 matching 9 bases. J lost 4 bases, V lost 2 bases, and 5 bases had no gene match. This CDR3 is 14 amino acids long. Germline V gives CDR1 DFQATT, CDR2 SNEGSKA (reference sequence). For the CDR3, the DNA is TGCAGTGCTAGACACAGGGGGCGCAGCACTGAAGCTTTCTTT. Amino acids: CSARHRGRSTEAFF.

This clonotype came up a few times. The CDR3 region is CASSLSPIGELFF. In DNA, the CDR3 is TGTGCCAGCAGCTTATCCCCGATCGGGGAGCTGTTTTTT. V gene TRBV7-9 combines with J gene TRBJ2-2, with no clear D. Germline V gene data show CDR1 as SEHNR and CDR2 as FQNEAQ (reference sequence). The V end lost 2 bases, the J end lost 7 bases, and 8 bases lay between the germline ends. The CDR3 has 13 amino acids.

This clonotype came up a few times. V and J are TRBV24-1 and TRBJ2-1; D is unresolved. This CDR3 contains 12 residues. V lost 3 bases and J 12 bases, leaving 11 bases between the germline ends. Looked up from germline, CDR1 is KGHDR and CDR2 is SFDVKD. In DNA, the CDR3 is TGTGCCACCAGTGATGGCAGGAGTACGCAGTTCTTC. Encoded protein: CATSDGRSTQFF.

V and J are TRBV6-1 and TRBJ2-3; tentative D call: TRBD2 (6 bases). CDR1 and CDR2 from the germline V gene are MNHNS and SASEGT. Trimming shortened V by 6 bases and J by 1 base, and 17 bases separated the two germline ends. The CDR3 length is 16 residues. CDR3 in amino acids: CASRQGLTYRTDTQYF. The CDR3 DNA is TGTGCCAGCAGGCAGGGACTTACATACCGCACAGATACGCAGTATTTT.

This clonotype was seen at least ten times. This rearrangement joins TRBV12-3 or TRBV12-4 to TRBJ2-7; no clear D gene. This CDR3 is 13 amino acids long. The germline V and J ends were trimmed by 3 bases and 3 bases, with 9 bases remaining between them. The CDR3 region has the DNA TGTGCCAGCAGTTTGGGCAGAAACTACGAGCAGTACTTC. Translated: CASSLGRNYEQYF.

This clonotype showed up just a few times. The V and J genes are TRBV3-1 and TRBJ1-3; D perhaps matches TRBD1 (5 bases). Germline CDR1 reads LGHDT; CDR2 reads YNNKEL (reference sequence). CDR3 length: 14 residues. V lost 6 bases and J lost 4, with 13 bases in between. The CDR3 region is CASSSRQIGNTIYF. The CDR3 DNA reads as TGTGCCAGCAGTTCGCGACAGATCGGAAACACCATATATTTT.

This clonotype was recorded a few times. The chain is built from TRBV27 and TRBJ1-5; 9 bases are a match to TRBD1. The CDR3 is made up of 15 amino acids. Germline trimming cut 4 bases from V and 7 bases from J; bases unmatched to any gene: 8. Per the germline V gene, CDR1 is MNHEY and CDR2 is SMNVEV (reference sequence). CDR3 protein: CASSSPGQGGQPQHF. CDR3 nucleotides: TGTGCCAGCAGTTCACCGGGACAGGGCGGACAGCCCCAGCATTTT.

The CDR3 DNA reads as TGCGCCAGCAGCTTGGGACAGGGGCCAGCCTACGAGCAGTACGTC. Protein: CASSLGQGPAYEQYV. The V call is TRBV5-1, the J call TRBJ2-7; 8 bases match TRBD1. CDR1 is SGHRS and CDR2 is YFSETQ in the germline V gene. The V and J ends lost 0 bases and 2 bases, in that order; junction bases with no gene match: 4. The CDR3 has 15 residues.

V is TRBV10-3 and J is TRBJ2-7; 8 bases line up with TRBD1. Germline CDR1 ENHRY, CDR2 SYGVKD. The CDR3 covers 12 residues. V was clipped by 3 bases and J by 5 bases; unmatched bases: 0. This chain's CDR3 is CAISEQGDEQYF. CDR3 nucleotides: TGTGCCATCAGTGAACAGGGGGACGAGCAGTACTTC.

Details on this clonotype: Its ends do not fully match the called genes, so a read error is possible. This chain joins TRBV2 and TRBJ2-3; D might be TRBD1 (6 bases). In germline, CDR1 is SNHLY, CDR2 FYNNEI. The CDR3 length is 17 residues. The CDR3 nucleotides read TGTGCCTGCAGCCAGGGGCTATTAAGGAGGAGCACAGATACGCAGTATTTT. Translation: CACSQGLLRRSTDTQYF.

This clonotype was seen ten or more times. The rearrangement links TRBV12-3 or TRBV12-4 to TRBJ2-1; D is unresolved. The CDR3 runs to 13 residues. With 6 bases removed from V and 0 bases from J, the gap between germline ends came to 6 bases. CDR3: CASRESSYNEQFF. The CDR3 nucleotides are TGTGCCAGCAGGGAAAGCTCCTACAATGAGCAGTTCTTC.

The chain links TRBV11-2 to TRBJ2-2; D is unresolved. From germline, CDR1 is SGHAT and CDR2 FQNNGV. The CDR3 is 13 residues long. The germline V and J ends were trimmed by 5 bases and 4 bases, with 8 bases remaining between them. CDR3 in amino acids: CASSMPTTGELFF. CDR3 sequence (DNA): TGTGCCAGCAGCATGCCGACCACCGGGGAGCTGTTTTTT. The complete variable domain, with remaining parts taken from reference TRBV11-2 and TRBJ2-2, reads EAGVAQSPRYKIIEKRQSVAFWCNPISGHATLYWYQQILGQGPKLLIQFQNNGVVDDSQLPKDRFSAERLKGVDSTLKIQPAKLEDSAVYLCASSMPTTGELFFGEGSRLTVL.

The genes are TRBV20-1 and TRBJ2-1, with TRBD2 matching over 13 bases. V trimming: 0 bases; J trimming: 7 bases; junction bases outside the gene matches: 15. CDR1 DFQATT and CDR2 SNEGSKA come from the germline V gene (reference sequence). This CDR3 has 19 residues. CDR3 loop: CSARDWRTSGSVGKNEQFF. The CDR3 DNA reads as TGCAGTGCTAGAGATTGGAGGACTAGCGGGAGCGTCGGGAAAAATGAGCAGTTCTTC.

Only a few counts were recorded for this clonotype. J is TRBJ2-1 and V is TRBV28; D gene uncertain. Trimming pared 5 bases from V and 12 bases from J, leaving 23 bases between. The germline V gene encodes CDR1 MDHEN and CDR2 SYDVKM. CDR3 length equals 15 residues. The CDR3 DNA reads TGTGCCAGCAGTCCACAAACTGGACCTACTGCGTGGCAGTTCTTC. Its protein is CASSPQTGPTAWQFF.

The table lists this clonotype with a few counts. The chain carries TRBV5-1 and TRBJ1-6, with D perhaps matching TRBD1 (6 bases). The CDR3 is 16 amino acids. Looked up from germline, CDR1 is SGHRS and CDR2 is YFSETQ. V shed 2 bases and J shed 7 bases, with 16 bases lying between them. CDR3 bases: TGCGCCAGCAGCTTCAGTCGAGGGGGAGAGAATTCACCCCTCCACTTT. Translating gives CASSFSRGGENSPLHF.

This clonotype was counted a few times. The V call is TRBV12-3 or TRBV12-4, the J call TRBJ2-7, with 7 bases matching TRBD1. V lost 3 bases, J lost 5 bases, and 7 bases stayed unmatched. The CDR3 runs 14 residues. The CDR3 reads CASSFRQGAHEQYF. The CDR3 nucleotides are TGTGCCAGCAGTTTCCGACAGGGAGCCCACGAGCAGTACTTC.